What follows are 28 T cell receptor beta chains derived from one specimen sequenced in a study of T-cell reconstitution after alpha-beta-depleted transplantation in children. Construction of the TCRbeta library involved unique molecular identifiers. TCRdb re-called the PCR reads through MiXCR, storing one row per CDR3 protein. The profile covers 230,000 or so distinct CDR3 sequences, with around 12% appearing a single time and about 2.6% taken by the ten largest. The sample consisted of PBMCs from the stem cell graft donor, taken from the stem cell graft. The receptors come from a human donor who donated a stem cell graft to a child with acute lymphoblastic leukemia.

The chain employs TRBV19 and TRBJ1-2; the D is unclear. V shed 3 bases and J shed 3 bases, with 14 bases lying between them. The CDR3 has 15 amino acids. The germline V gene encodes CDR1 LNHDA and CDR2 SQIVND (reference sequence). Here the CDR3 DNA reads TGTGCCAGTAGTATTTTGGCACCGGACTACTATGGCTACACCTTC. Translating gives CASSILAPDYYGYTF. The full variable domain, completed using reference TRBV19 and TRBJ1-2, is DGGITQSPKYLFRKEGQNVTLSCEQNLNHDAMYWYRQDPGQGLRLIYYSQIVNDFQKGDIAEGYSVSREKKESFPLTVTSAQKNPTAFYLCASSILAPDYYGYTFGSGTRLTVV.

This clonotype was seen only once. This could be a read error, since a much larger clone is one nucleotide away. The V and J genes are TRBV29-1 and TRBJ1-5; no definite D call. The germline gives CDR1 SQVTM, CDR2 ANQGSEA. Trimming took off 2 bases at V and 7 bases at J, with 12 bases between the two ends. This CDR3 region has 13 residues. The CDR3 DNA reads as TGCAGCGTTGAATTAGGGAACGGCCAGCCCCAGCATTTT. Amino acids: CSVELGNGQPQHF.

This clonotype was recorded at least ten times. This chain uses TRBV29-1 with TRBJ2-2; 7 bases align to TRBD1. The germline CDR1 and CDR2 sequences are SQVTM and ANQGSEA. The CDR3 length is 14 residues. Unmatched junction bases numbered 3, after V lost 5 bases and J lost 0 bases. CDR3 protein: CSVRQGTNTGELFF. In DNA, the CDR3 is TGCAGCGTTCGACAGGGAACGAACACCGGGGAGCTGTTTTTT.

This clonotype was counted ten times or more. The V gene is TRBV6-1, the J gene TRBJ1-5, with no clear D. Germline V gene sequence: CDR1 MNHNS, CDR2 SASEGT. Trimming removed 7 bases at V and 0 bases at J, with 10 bases between. This CDR3 spans 14 amino acids. CDR3 DNA sequence: TGTGCCAGCAACCTGTCCCCTAGCAATCAGCCCCAGCATTTT. It encodes CASNLSPSNQPQHF.

This clonotype was found many times. V gene TRBV20-1 combines with J gene TRBJ2-7; the D gene is possibly TRBD1 (6 bases). CDR1 is DFQATT, CDR2 SNEGSKA, per germline (reference sequence). V shed 3 bases and J shed 0 bases, with 12 bases lying between them. The CDR3 length is 14 residues. The DNA of the CDR3 is TGCAGTGCTAGTGAGGGGGACCACTCCTACGAGCAGTACTTC. The encoded protein is CSASEGDHSYEQYF.

This clonotype has ten or more counts. The CDR3: CATSRDRMEEQYF. In DNA, the CDR3 is TGTGCCACCAGCAGAGATCGAATGGAGGAGCAGTACTTC. The V call is TRBV15, the J call TRBJ2-7; no definite D call. V gave up 0 bases and J gave up 7 bases, with 10 bases separating them. Germline V lookup: CDR1 LNHNV, CDR2 YYDKDF (reference sequence). This CDR3 has 13 amino acids.

This clonotype showed up many times. V gene TRBV6-1 combines with J gene TRBJ2-4; 7 nucleotides match TRBD1. J lost 3 bases, V lost 2 bases, and 10 bases had no gene match. CDR1 and CDR2 from the germline V gene are MNHNS and SASEGT. This CDR3 comprises 17 residues. The CDR3 sequence is CASSEFDRVGGKNIQYF. DNA for the CDR3: TGTGCCAGCAGTGAATTCGACAGGGTGGGTGGCAAAAACATTCAGTACTTC.

The sample holds many counts of this clonotype. This chain connects TRBV19 to TRBJ2-7; D gene uncertain. Per the germline V gene, CDR1 is LNHDA and CDR2 is SQIVND (reference sequence). The V and J ends lost 6 bases and 5 bases respectively, with 14 bases between them. CDR3 length equals 13 residues. The CDR3 spells CASSDGEFDEQYF. CDR3 sequence (DNA): TGTGCCAGTAGCGACGGAGAATTCGACGAGCAGTACTTC.

This clonotype has a count of ten or more. The chain links TRBV20-1 to TRBJ2-3; D call uncertain. Germline assignment: CDR1 DFQATT and CDR2 SNEGSKA (reference sequence). V gave up 8 bases and J gave up 5 bases, with 11 bases separating them. This CDR3 spans 11 amino acids. CDR3 bases: TGCAGTTTGGGTTTGAGAGATACGCAGTATTTT. This translates into CSLGLRDTQYF.

This clonotype has ten or more counts. The chain carries TRBV4-3 and TRBJ2-7; D is ambiguous. The CDR3 spans 15 residues. V gave up 0 bases and J gave up 0 bases, with 9 bases separating them. In germline, CDR1 is LGHNA, CDR2 YSLEER. The CDR3 spells CASSQERASSYEQYF. DNA for the CDR3: TGCGCCAGCAGCCAAGAAAGGGCCAGCTCCTACGAGCAGTACTTC.

Many counts were recorded for this clonotype. The V call is TRBV3-1, the J call TRBJ1-1, with D possibly being TRBD1 (5 bases). The germline gives CDR1 LGHDT, CDR2 YNNKEL (reference sequence). V was shortened by 5 bases and J by 5 bases, with 12 bases between the two germline ends. The CDR3 extends over 13 amino acids. The CDR3, as DNA: TGTGCCAGCAGCTCGAGTGGGGGGACTGAAGCTTTCTTT. Residues: CASSSSGGTEAFF.

This clonotype was counted a few times. The chain joins TRBV3-1 to TRBJ1-1; no reliable D call. CDR3 length: 13 amino acids. Germline V gene data show CDR1 as LGHDT and CDR2 as YNNKEL (reference sequence). The ends were cut back, 3 bases at V and 5 bases at J, with 10 bases in the middle. Here the CDR3 reads CASSQIEATEAFF. As DNA, the CDR3 is TGTGCCAGCAGCCAGATAGAGGCAACTGAAGCTTTCTTT.

The chain uses TRBV7-2 and TRBJ2-3, with 9 nucleotides matching TRBD2. Germline trimming cut 0 bases from V and 0 bases from J; bases unmatched to any gene: 4. Germline V gives CDR1 SGHTA, CDR2 FQGNSA. This CDR3 region has 17 residues. The CDR3 region is CASSLAGTSSSTDTQYF. CDR3 DNA sequence: TGTGCCAGCAGCTTAGCGGGGACTAGCTCTAGCACAGATACGCAGTATTTT.

This clonotype appeared many times. V and J are TRBV7-2 and TRBJ2-7, with 9 bases matching TRBD2. From germline, CDR1 is SGHTA and CDR2 FQGNSA. There are 15 residues in the CDR3. The junction had 7 bases not matched to a gene; V was cut back by 2 bases and J by 5 bases. The CDR3, as DNA: TGTGCCAGCAGCTTAAGGGGACTAGCTTTCCACGAGCAGTACTTC. This sequence encodes CASSLRGLAFHEQYF. The whole variable domain, remainder taken from reference TRBV7-2 and TRBJ2-7, is GAGVSQSPSNKVTEKGKDVELRCDPISGHTALYWYRQSLGQGLEFLIYFQGNSAPDKSGLPSDRFSAERTGGSVSTLTIQRTQQEDSAVYLCASSLRGLAFHEQYFGPGTRLTVT.

This clonotype was found many times. J is TRBJ2-5 and V is TRBV5-1; perhaps D is TRBD1 or TRBD2 (5 bases each). Trimming left V 4 bases short and J 5 bases short, with 15 bases between. The CDR3 consists of 14 residues. Germline CDR1 and CDR2: SGHRS and YFSETQ. CDR3 region: CASSTQGTRETQYF. The CDR3 bases are TGCGCCAGCAGCACTCAAGGGACGAGGGAGACCCAGTACTTC.

Ten or more counts support this clonotype. The V gene is TRBV25-1, the J gene TRBJ2-2; tentatively, D is TRBD2 (5 bases). Trimming stripped 3 bases from V and 6 bases from J, with 11 bases between. The germline gives CDR1 MGHDK, CDR2 SYGVNS. This CDR3 is built from 14 residues. DNA of the CDR3: TGTGCCAGCAGTGATTCGGGGAATCCCGGGGAGCTGTTTTTT. This encodes CASSDSGNPGELFF.

This clonotype came up many times. This sequence joins TRBV3-1 and TRBJ2-1, with D possibly TRBD1 on 5 matching bases. Germline-derived CDR1 and CDR2 are LGHDT and YNNKEL (reference sequence). The V and J ends lost 4 bases and 6 bases respectively, with 19 bases between them. The CDR3 consists of 16 residues. CDR3 region: CASSRFLRDRSNEQFF. CDR3 nucleotide sequence: TGTGCCAGCAGCCGATTTCTCAGGGATCGGAGCAATGAGCAGTTCTTC.

This clonotype was found many times. The chain carries TRBV12-3 or TRBV12-4 and TRBJ2-6; D might be TRBD2 (5 bases). The CDR3 covers 17 residues. The V end lost 2 bases, the J end lost 0 bases, and 11 bases lay between the germline ends. CDR3 in amino acids: CASSLQRAFSGANVLTF. The CDR3 DNA is TGTGCCAGCAGTTTACAGAGGGCTTTCTCTGGGGCCAACGTCCTGACTTTC.

This clonotype was detected ten times or more. CDR3 residues: CASSLDSFTIEKDTQYF. The CDR3, as DNA: TGCGCCAGCAGCTTGGACAGCTTTACGATCGAGAAAGATACGCAGTATTTT. The rearrangement links TRBV5-1 to TRBJ2-3; unclear D gene. Trimming left V 0 bases short and J 5 bases short, with 19 bases between. This CDR3 spans 17 amino acids. Per germline, CDR1 SGHRS and CDR2 YFSETQ.

This clonotype was detected many times. The rearrangement links TRBV7-2 to TRBJ2-3; TRBD1 matches 9 bases. The CDR3 has 12 amino acids. CDR1 is SGHTA, CDR2 FQGNSA, per germline. J was trimmed by 10 bases and V by 5 bases; bases with no gene match: 4. The chain's CDR3 is CASSGRQGAQYF. Here the CDR3 DNA reads TGTGCCAGCAGCGGTAGACAGGGGGCGCAGTATTTT.

This chain links TRBV7-9 with TRBJ1-1; tentative D call: TRBD1 (5 bases). The CDR3 extends over 16 amino acids. CDR1 is SEHNR and CDR2 is FQNEAQ in the germline V gene (reference sequence). Trimming took off 5 bases at V and 0 bases at J, with 16 bases between the two ends. DNA of the CDR3: TGTGCCAGCAGCCCGGACATCCACCGGGTGAACACTGAAGCTTTCTTT. As protein: CASSPDIHRVNTEAFF. The full variable domain, rest sourced from reference TRBV7-9 and TRBJ1-1, is DTGVSQNPRHKITKRGQNVTFRCDPISEHNRLYWYRQTLGQGPEFLTYFQNEAQLEKSRLLSDRFSAERPKGSFSTLEIQRTEQGDSAMYLCASSPDIHRVNTEAFFGQGTRLTVV.

The rearrangement links TRBV20-1 to TRBJ2-1; 8 positions agree with TRBD2. The junction had 13 bases not matched to a gene; V was cut back by 5 bases and J by 7 bases. CDR3 length equals 15 residues. Germline CDR1 DFQATT, CDR2 SNEGSKA (reference sequence). The CDR3, as DNA: TGCAGTGCTCTCACCCCGGGACTAGATGATAATGAGCAGTTCTTC. It specifies CSALTPGLDDNEQFF.

The CDR3 region is CAILPGGRDTEAFF. Written as DNA, the CDR3 is TGTGCCATCTTGCCGGGGGGTAGAGACACTGAAGCTTTCTTT. This rearrangement joins TRBV6-1 to TRBJ1-1; a weak D match, TRBD1 (5 bases). Germline CDR1 reads MNHNS; CDR2 reads SASEGT. Trimming took off 10 bases at V and 3 bases at J, with 18 bases between the two ends. The CDR3 is 14 residues long.

This clonotype was seen many times. This chain links TRBV19 with TRBJ2-7; D might be TRBD2 (5 bases). V was trimmed by 1 base and J by 1 base, leaving 5 bases between them. From germline, CDR1 is LNHDA and CDR2 SQIVND (reference sequence). The CDR3 loop spans 13 amino acids. DNA of the CDR3: TGTGCCAGTAGTATAGGGACTTCCTACGAGCAGTACTTC. This translates into CASSIGTSYEQYF. Combining the CDR3 with reference TRBV19 and TRBJ2-7 gives the whole variable domain DGGITQSPKYLFRKEGQNVTLSCEQNLNHDAMYWYRQDPGQGLRLIYYSQIVNDFQKGDIAEGYSVSREKKESFPLTVTSAQKNPTAFYLCASSIGTSYEQYFGPGTRLTVT.

This clonotype was seen ten or more times. The chain joins TRBV9 to TRBJ1-5, with TRBD1 matching 7 bases. This CDR3 spans 15 amino acids. With 4 bases clipped from V and 4 bases from J, the junction kept 8 bases outside the gene matches. Germline CDR1 is SGDLS and CDR2 is YYNGEE. The CDR3 DNA reads as TGTGCCAGCAGCCCCGGGACAGTTACTAATCAGCCCCAGCATTTT. Its protein product is CASSPGTVTNQPQHF.

The V and J genes are TRBV5-5 and TRBJ1-4; unclear D gene. Germline V lookup: CDR1 SGHKS, CDR2 YYEKEE (reference sequence). V lost 2 bases, J lost 7 bases, and 15 bases lay in between. CDR3 length: 15 amino acids. The CDR3 sequence: CASSLRLHGSEKLFF. The CDR3 DNA follows: TGTGCCAGCAGCTTAAGGCTCCACGGCAGTGAAAAACTGTTTTTT.

This clonotype was picked up many times. The J gene is TRBJ2-5, the V gene TRBV9; the match to TRBD2 covers 7 bases. Germline V lookup: CDR1 SGDLS, CDR2 YYNGEE. V dropped 4 bases and J dropped 4; count of bases not matched to a gene: 4. The CDR3 contains 13 residues. The CDR3 sequence is CASSRTGGETQYF. As DNA, the CDR3 is TGTGCCAGCAGCCGAACGGGAGGAGAGACCCAGTACTTC.

In this sample, this clonotype turned up many times. CDR3 DNA sequence: TGTGCCAGCACAGAACCCGGGACACTGGATCGGTTCGCTGAAGCTTTCTTT. Translation: CASTEPGTLDRFAEAFF. The rearrangement joins TRBV6-2 or TRBV6-3 to TRBJ1-1; D is perhaps TRBD1 (6 bases). V gave up 7 bases and J gave up 6 bases, with 27 bases separating them. CDR3 size: 17 residues. The germline V gene encodes CDR1 MNHEY and CDR2 SVGEGT.